Detailed here is one T cell receptor beta chain. Profiled with immunoSEQ multiplex PCR; TCRdb holds only in-frame clones, not every one. Found here are 85,000 to 130,000 clones, about 92% of them singletons; the top ten hold 6.5% to 10%. CDR1 is MNHEY and CDR2 is SVGAGI in the germline V gene. V lost 2 bases and J 3 bases, leaving 16 bases between the germline ends. This CDR3 comprises 16 residues. Second doses at about 4 or about 12 weeks were pooled. This record belongs to a study of T cell responses to AZD1222 COVID-19 vaccine. The TCR sequence derives from an adult who received the AZD1222 COVID-19 vaccine. The chain uses TRBV6-5 and TRBJ1-1, with D hard to call. The sequenced sample was peripheral blood, obtained 28 days after the second AZD1222 dose. CDR3 nucleotide sequence: TGTGCCAGCAGTTACCTCCCGGACGGGTTGTACACTGAAGCTTTCTTT. Its protein product is CASSYLPDGLYTEAFF.